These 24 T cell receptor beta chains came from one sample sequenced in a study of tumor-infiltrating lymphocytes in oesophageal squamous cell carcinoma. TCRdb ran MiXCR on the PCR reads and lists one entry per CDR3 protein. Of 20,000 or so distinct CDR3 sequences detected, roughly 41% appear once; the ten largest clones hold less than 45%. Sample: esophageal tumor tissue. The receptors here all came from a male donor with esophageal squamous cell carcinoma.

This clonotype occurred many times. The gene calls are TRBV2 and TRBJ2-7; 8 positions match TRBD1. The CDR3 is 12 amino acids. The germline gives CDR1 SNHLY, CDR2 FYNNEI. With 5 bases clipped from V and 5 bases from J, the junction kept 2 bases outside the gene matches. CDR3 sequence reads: CASSSGQDEQYF. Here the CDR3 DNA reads TGTGCCAGCAGTTCGGGACAGGACGAGCAGTACTTC.

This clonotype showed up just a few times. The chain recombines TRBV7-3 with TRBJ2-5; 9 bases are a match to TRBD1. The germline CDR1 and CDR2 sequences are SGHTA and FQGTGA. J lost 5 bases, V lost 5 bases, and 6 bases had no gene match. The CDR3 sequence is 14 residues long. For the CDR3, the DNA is TGTGCCAGCAGCGACAGGGGGTTAATGGAGACCCAGTACTTC. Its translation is CASSDRGLMETQYF.

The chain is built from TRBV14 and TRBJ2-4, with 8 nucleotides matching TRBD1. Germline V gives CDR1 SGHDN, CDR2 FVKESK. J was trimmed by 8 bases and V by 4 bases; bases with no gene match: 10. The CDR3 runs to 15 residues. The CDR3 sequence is CASSPGTGSGDIQYF. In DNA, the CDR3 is TGTGCCAGCAGCCCTGGGACAGGATCAGGGGACATTCAGTACTTC.

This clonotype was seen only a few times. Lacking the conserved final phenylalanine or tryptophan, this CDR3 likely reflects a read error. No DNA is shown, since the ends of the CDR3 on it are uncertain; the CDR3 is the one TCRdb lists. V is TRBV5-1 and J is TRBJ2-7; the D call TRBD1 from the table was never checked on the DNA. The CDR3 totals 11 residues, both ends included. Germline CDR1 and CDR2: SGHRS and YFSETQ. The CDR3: CASSPKGAETT.

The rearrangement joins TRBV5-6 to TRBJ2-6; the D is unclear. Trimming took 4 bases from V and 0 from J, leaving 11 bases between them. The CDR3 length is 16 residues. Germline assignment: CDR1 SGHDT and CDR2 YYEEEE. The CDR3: CASSPVSGSGANVLTF. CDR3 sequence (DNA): TGTGCCAGCAGCCCAGTATCCGGCTCTGGGGCCAACGTCCTGACTTTC.

The CDR3 here is CASSSTDRRGSEQYF. The DNA of the CDR3 is TGTGCCAGCAGCTCTACGGACAGGAGGGGTTCCGAGCAGTACTTC. The gene calls are TRBV7-2 and TRBJ2-4; D is perhaps TRBD1 (7 bases). The assigned J gene may be wrong: the sequence end matches TRBJ2-7 better. Germline V gives CDR1 SGHTA, CDR2 FQGNSA. This CDR3 comprises 15 residues.

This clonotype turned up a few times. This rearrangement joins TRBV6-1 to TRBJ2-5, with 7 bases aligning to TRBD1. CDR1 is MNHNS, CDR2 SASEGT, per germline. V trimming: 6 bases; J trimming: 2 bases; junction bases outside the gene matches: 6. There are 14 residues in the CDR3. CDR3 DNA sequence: TGTGCCAGCAGACCCCCGGGACAGCAAGAGACCCAGTACTTC. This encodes CASRPPGQQETQYF.

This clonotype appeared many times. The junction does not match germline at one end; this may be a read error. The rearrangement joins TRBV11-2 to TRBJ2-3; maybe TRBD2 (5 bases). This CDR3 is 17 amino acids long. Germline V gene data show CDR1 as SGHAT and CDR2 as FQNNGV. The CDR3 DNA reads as TGTGTCAGCAGCTTAATAAGATGGACTCCTAGCACAGATACGCAGTATTTT. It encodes CVSSLIRWTPSTDTQYF.

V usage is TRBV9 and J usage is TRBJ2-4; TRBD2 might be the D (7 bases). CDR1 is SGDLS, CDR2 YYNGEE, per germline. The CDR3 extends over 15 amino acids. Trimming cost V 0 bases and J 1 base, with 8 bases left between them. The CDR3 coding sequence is TGTGCCAGCAGCGTAGAGGGGGGGGCCAAAAACATTCAGTACTTC. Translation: CASSVEGGAKNIQYF.

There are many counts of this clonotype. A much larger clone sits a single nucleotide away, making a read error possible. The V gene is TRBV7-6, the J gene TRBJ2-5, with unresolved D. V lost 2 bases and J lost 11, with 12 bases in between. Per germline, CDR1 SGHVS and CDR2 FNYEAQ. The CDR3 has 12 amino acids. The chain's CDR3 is CASSLPYNEQYF. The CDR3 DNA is TGTGCCAGCAGCTTACCGTACAATGAGCAGTACTTC.

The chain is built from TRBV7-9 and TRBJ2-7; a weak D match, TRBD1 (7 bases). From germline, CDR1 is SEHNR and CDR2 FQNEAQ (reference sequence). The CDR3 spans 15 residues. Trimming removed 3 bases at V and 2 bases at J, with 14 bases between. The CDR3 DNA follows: TGTGCCAGCAGCTTTCAGGCAGGGGGGACCTACGAGCAGTACTTC. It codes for CASSFQAGGTYEQYF.

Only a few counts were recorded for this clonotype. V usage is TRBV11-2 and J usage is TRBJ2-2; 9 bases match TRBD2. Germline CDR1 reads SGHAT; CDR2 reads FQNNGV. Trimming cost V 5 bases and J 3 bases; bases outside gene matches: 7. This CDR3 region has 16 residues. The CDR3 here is CASSVIAGDYTGELFF. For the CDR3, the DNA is TGTGCCAGCAGCGTGATAGCGGGGGATTACACCGGGGAGCTGTTTTTT.

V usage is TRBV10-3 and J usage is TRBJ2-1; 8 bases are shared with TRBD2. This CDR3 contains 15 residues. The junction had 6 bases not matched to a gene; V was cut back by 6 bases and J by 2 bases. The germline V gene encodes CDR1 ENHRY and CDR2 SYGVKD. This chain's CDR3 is CAIRIDSGAYNEQFF. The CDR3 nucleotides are TGTGCCATCAGAATCGATAGCGGGGCCTACAATGAGCAGTTCTTC.

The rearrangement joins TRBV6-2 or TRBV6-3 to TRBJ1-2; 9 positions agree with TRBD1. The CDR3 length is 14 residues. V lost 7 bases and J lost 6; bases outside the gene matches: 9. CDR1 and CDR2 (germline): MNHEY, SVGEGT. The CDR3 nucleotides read TGTGCCAGCACTGGGGGACAGGGCGGTGATGGCTACACCTTC. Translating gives CASTGGQGGDGYTF.

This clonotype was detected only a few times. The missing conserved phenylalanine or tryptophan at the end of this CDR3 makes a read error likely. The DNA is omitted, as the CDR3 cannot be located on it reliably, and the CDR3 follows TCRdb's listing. The CDR3 is CASSLGRGGQETQYFGP. The J gene is TRBJ2-3, the V gene TRBV12-3 or TRBV12-4; the table's D call, TRBD2, was not checked against the DNA. Inclusive of both ends, the CDR3 amounts to 17 amino acids.

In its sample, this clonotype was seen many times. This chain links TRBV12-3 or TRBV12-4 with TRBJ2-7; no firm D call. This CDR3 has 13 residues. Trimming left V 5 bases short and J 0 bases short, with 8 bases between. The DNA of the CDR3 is TGTGCCAGCAGTATATCTAGCTCCTACGAGCAGTACTTC. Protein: CASSISSSYEQYF.

The CDR3 loop reads CASSASVGSQETQYF. The CDR3 DNA reads as TGTGCCAGCAGCGCAAGTGTGGGGAGCCAAGAGACCCAGTACTTC. The chain links TRBV9 to TRBJ2-5, with D maybe TRBD2 (5 bases). Germline CDR1 is SGDLS and CDR2 is YYNGEE. V gave up 3 bases and J gave up 1 base, with 13 bases separating them. The CDR3 has 15 amino acids.

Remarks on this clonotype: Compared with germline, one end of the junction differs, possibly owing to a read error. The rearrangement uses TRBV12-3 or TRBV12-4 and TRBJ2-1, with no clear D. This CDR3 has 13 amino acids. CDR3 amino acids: CASSLARLYEQYF. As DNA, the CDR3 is TGTGCCAGCAGTTTAGCCCGGCTCTACGAGCAGTACTTT.

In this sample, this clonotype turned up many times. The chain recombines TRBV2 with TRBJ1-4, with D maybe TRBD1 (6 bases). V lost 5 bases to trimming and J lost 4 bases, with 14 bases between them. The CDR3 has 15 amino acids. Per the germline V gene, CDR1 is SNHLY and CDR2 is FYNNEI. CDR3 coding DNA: TGTGCCAGCAGTTCGCAGACAGGCTTTAATGAAAAACTGTTTTTT. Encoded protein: CASSSQTGFNEKLFF.

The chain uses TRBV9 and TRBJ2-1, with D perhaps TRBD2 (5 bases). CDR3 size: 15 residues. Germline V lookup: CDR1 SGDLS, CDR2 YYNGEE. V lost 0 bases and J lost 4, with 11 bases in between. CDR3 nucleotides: TGTGCCAGCAGCGTAGCCGGTAGCGTGTACAATGAGCAGTTCTTC. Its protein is CASSVAGSVYNEQFF.

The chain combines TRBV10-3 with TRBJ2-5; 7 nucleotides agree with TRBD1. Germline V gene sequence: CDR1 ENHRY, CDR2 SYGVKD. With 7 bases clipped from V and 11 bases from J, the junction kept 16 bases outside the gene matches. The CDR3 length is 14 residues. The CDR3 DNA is TGTGCCATCAACCCGACAGGGATTCACAATGAGCAGTACTTC. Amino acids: CAINPTGIHNEQYF.

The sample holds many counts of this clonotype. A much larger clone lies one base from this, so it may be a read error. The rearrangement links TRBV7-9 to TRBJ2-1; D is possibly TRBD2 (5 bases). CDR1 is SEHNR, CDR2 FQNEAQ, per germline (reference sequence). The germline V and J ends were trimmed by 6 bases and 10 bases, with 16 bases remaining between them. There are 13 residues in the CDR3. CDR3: CASSPTRSYEQFF. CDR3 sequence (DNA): TGTGCCAGCAGTCCCACTAGGTCCTACGAGCAGTTCTTC.

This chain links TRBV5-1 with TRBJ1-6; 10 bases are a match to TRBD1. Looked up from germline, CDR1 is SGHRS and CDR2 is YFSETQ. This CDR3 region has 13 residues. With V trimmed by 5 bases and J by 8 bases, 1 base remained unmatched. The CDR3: CASSGTGDSPLHF. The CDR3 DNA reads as TGCGCCAGCAGTGGGACAGGGGATTCACCCCTCCACTTT.

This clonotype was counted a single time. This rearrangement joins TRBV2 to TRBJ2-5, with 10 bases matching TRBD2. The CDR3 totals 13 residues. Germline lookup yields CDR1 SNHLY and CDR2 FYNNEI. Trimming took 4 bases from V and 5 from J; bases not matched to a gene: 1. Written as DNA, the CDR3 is TGTGCCAGCAGTGGGGGACTAGCGGAGACCCAGTACTTC. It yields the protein CASSGGLAETQYF. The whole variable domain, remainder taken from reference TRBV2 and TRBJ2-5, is EPEVTQTPSHQVTQMGQEVILRCVPISNHLYFYWYRQILGQKVEFLVSFYNNEISEKSEIFDDQFSVERPDGSNFTLKIRSTKLEDSAMYFCASSGGLAETQYFGPGTRLLVL.